This T cell receptor (beta chain) originates from a study of vaccination effects on CD4 cells after COVID-19 (dated by TCRdb to 2021 to 2024). Concerning the study at large: In the ViraFEST assay, PBMC were stimulated with viral peptide pools, and antigen-specific CD4+ T cell clonotypes were then identified by expansion using TCR sequencing. A few million PBMC per well were cultured with 10 ug/ml peptides in IMDM containing around 5% human AB serum, roughly 10 IU/ml IL-2 and gentamicin. A total of 10 COVID-19 convalescent patients and 4 SARS-CoV-2-naive healthy vaccine recipients were included in the full study. In the study, cultures from other donors were sequenced using the Oncomine TCR Beta short-read assay on an Illumina iSeq 100. Across the study, the median time from the second dose to post-vaccine sampling was 72 days (range 14 to 241). After vaccination, three convalescent patients were sampled at an early time point (day +14) and at a late time point (day +241, +227 and +161, respectively). SARS-CoV-2 spike-specific CD4+ TCR repertoires were compared before and after mRNA vaccination in COVID-19 convalescent patients and in infection-naive vaccine recipients. General conclusions and limits of the study: Limitations of the study were the small number of convalescent patients and the absence of early post-infection timepoints. Both infection-induced and vaccine-induced clones contracted markedly at late post-vaccination timepoints, which is consistent with waning T cell responses. In convalescent patients, the post-vaccine spike-reactive repertoire consisted mainly of new vaccine-induced clones, largely distinct from infection-induced clones.

After more than 9 days of culture, CD4+ T cells were isolated with the EasySep CD4+ T cell isolation kit. Convalescent patients had PCR-confirmed SARS-CoV-2 infection between March and December 2020, before Alpha, Beta and Delta variants emerged in the United States. Each participant got two doses of an mRNA SARS-CoV-2 vaccine, either BNT162b2 or mRNA-1273. Half of the culture medium was replaced with fresh IL-2-containing medium on days 3 and 7. Unless noted otherwise, every peptide stimulation condition was grown in triplicate wells. Using Ficoll-Paque Plus gradient centrifugation, PBMC were separated from whole blood and then either used fresh or cryopreserved at -140C. Genomic DNA was extracted from cultured CD4+ T cells with the QIAamp micro DNA kit. Library creation used the immunoSEQ multiplex PCR assay. DNA from the cultured and isolated CD4+ T cells underwent TCR beta CDR3 sequencing. Processing in the source paper ran as follows. The analysis removed non-productive TCR sequences, trimmed reads to the CDR3 region, and retained only CDR3s that were 7 or more amino acids long. Antigen-specific clonotypes were identified using the MANAFEST web app by comparison of expansion in peptide wells against reference cultures. For clones to be considered positive, expansion at FDR<0.05 versus reference and all other wells, an odds ratio above 5, and a frequency above 0.1% in two replicate wells were required. A clonotype was called cross-reactive if it was significantly expanded both in SARS-CoV-2 spike wells and in at least one common cold coronavirus spike condition. CDR3 similarity was assessed by Levenshtein distance using the stringdist R package, and unrooted trees were constructed with ape in R 3.6.1. In TCRdb, the immuneACCESS table is reduced to in-frame sequences with V and J assigned. These tables do not hold every clone; where another copy was compared, an unresolved V gene accounts for under half, and the others remain unexplained. That table is the source of V, J and clone size, and D and trimming were worked out from the DNA. The sample table records around 50,000 clones; around 80% of these occur just once. About 4.9% of the sample is in the top ten clones.

For this clone: No cognate antigen has been identified for it. Base qualities are not recorded, but no much larger clone differs from it by a single base.

For this chain, trimming is 2 bases at the V end and 2 bases at the J end, and the number of junction bases without a gene match is 5. The cysteine opens and the phenylalanine closes a CDR3 of 17 amino acids. Only the CDR3 DNA stays, 51 bases, in frame from base 1. For CDR1 and CDR2, the germline V gene lists SNHLY and FYNNEI. Sequencing was performed on CD4+ T cells from PBMCs cultured without peptide, taken after COVID-19 vaccination. Recombination connected TRBV2 to TRBJ1-6, with 8 bases aligning to TRBD1. The sequence came from a human donor who had a prior SARS-CoV-2 infection. The CDR3 in this case is CASSELGQGAYNSPLHF. DNA sequence: TGTGCCAGCAGTGAATTAGGACAGGGAGCCTATAATTCACCCCTCCACTTT.